This is a list of T cell receptor beta chains from one sample in a study of blood T cell repertoires in COVID-19. Clones were read by immunoSEQ multiplex PCR, and TCRdb kept only the in-frame ones, dropping some. Found here are approximately 290,000 clones, 75% to 90% of them singletons; the top ten hold approximately 13%. Sequencing input: peripheral blood. The source of these receptors is a woman aged 60 to 75 with acute or convalescent COVID-19. Each CDR3 is given with its conserved first and last residue. Each record gives: V gene, D gene, clone size, J gene, CDR3 DNA, CDR3 protein. D genes are given only for firm matches. Clone size is shown for a subset of rows, as once, few, many or a class of expanded clone.

V gene: TRBV15; D gene: TRBD2; clone size: -; J gene: TRBJ2-1; CDR3 DNA: TGTGCCACCAGCAGAGATTTAGGAGCGGGAATGGGTGAGCAGTTCTTC; CDR3 protein: CATSRDLGAGMGEQFF
V gene: TRBV5-4; D gene: -; clone size: -; J gene: TRBJ2-7; CDR3 DNA: TGTGCCAGCAGCCCCAGGGGGAGGTACGAGCAGTACTTC; CDR3 protein: CASSPRGRYEQYF
V gene: TRBV28; D gene: -; clone size: -; J gene: TRBJ1-4; CDR3 DNA: TGTGCCAGCAGTTTACACAGTATTAGGGAAAAACTGTTTTTT; CDR3 protein: CASSLHSIREKLFF
V gene: TRBV11-3; D gene: TRBD1; clone size: once; J gene: TRBJ1-4; CDR3 DNA: TGTGCCAGCAGCTTAGATCTAAAGGGGGGGGACAGGGACCTCATGGGAAAACTGTTTTTT; CDR3 protein: CASSLDLKGGDRDLMGKLFF
V gene: TRBV5-4; D gene: TRBD2; clone size: -; J gene: TRBJ2-7; CDR3 DNA: TGTGCCAGCAGCCGCAGCGGGAGTCGGTACGAGCAGTACTTC; CDR3 protein: CASSRSGSRYEQYF
V gene: TRBV7-6; D gene: TRBD2; clone size: -; J gene: TRBJ2-1; CDR3 DNA: TGTGCCAGCAGCTTAACGCAGCGGGAGGGCCTAGGGAGCAACAATGAGCAGTTCTTC; CDR3 protein: CASSLTQREGLGSNNEQFF
V gene: TRBV5-5; D gene: -; clone size: -; J gene: TRBJ1-6; CDR3 DNA: TGTGCCAGCAGCTTTCAGGCCCCAGATAGGCTCCACTTT; CDR3 protein: CASSFQAPDRLHF
V gene: TRBV9; D gene: -; clone size: -; J gene: TRBJ2-7; CDR3 DNA: TGTGCCAGCAGGGCCGGAGCCGACGGCAGGGGCAGCTCCTACGAGCAGTACTTC; CDR3 protein: CASRAGADGRGSSYEQYF
V gene: TRBV5-6; D gene: -; clone size: -; J gene: TRBJ2-7; CDR3 DNA: TGTGCCAGCAGCACCTTAGCGTCAAGGTACGAGCAGTACTTC; CDR3 protein: CASSTLASRYEQYF
V gene: TRBV11-1; D gene: -; clone size: -; J gene: TRBJ2-1; CDR3 DNA: TGTGCCAGCAGCTCCCGGGCTAGCGCTCACAATGAGCAGTTCTTC; CDR3 protein: CASSSRASAHNEQFF
V gene: TRBV11-2; D gene: TRBD1; clone size: -; J gene: TRBJ2-7; CDR3 DNA: TGTGCCAGCAGCTTAGTAGGGACAGGGGCCTACGAGCAGTACTTC; CDR3 protein: CASSLVGTGAYEQYF
V gene: TRBV7-9; D gene: -; clone size: once; J gene: TRBJ1-1; CDR3 DNA: TGTGCCAGCAGCCTTCAGACGGGCACTGAAGCTTTCTTT; CDR3 protein: CASSLQTGTEAFF
V gene: TRBV27; D gene: TRBD1; clone size: -; J gene: TRBJ2-7; CDR3 DNA: TGTGCCAGCAGTTTATCGGCGAGACAGGGAGCAGGCGAGCAGTACTTC; CDR3 protein: CASSLSARQGAGEQYF
V gene: TRBV15; D gene: -; clone size: -; J gene: TRBJ1-5; CDR3 DNA: TGTGCCACCAGCAGAGCCTACGGGGATCAGCCCCAGCATTTT; CDR3 protein: CATSRAYGDQPQHF
V gene: TRBV5-1; D gene: TRBD2; clone size: -; J gene: TRBJ2-2; CDR3 DNA: TGCGCCAGCAGCCGGAGCGGGAGGGAGGCTGGGGAGCTGTTTTTT; CDR3 protein: CASSRSGREAGELFF
V gene: TRBV7-8; D gene: TRBD1; clone size: -; J gene: TRBJ1-4; CDR3 DNA: TGTGCCAGCAGCTTAGTGGGACAGACTAATGAAAAACTGTTTTTT; CDR3 protein: CASSLVGQTNEKLFF
V gene: TRBV9; D gene: -; clone size: -; J gene: TRBJ1-1; CDR3 DNA: TGTGCCAGCAGCGTAGGAGGTAACTTTTGGAACACTGAAGCTTTCTTT; CDR3 protein: CASSVGGNFWNTEAFF
V gene: TRBV7-8; D gene: TRBD1; clone size: -; J gene: TRBJ1-1; CDR3 DNA: TGTGCCAGCAGCCCACACAGGGGTCTGAACACTGAAGCTTTCTTT; CDR3 protein: CASSPHRGLNTEAFF
V gene: TRBV15; D gene: -; clone size: -; J gene: TRBJ1-6; CDR3 DNA: TGTGCCACCAGCAGAGATGCCGGGGGCTCCTATAATTCACCCCTCCACTTT; CDR3 protein: CATSRDAGGSYNSPLHF
V gene: TRBV4-1; D gene: -; clone size: -; J gene: TRBJ2-1; CDR3 DNA: TGCGCCAGCAGCCAGGGCAGAACGGGAGAGTCAGGAGAGCAGTTCTTC; CDR3 protein: CASSQGRTGESGEQFF
V gene: TRBV2; D gene: -; clone size: -; J gene: TRBJ2-7; CDR3 DNA: TGTGCCAGCAGTGCGCAGGGCTACGAGCAGTACTTC; CDR3 protein: CASSAQGYEQYF
V gene: TRBV6-5; D gene: -; clone size: -; J gene: TRBJ2-2; CDR3 DNA: TGTGCCAGCAGACCGGACTATACCGGGGAGCTGTTTTTT; CDR3 protein: CASRPDYTGELFF
V gene: TRBV9; D gene: -; clone size: -; J gene: TRBJ1-1; CDR3 DNA: TGTGCCAGCAGCGTTGGACAGACTGCGAACACTGAAGCTTTCTTT; CDR3 protein: CASSVGQTANTEAFF
V gene: TRBV19; D gene: TRBD1; clone size: -; J gene: TRBJ1-1; CDR3 DNA: TGTGCCAGTAGTCGGGACAGACTAACTGAAGCTTTCTTT; CDR3 protein: CASSRDRLTEAFF
V gene: TRBV11-3; D gene: TRBD1; clone size: few; J gene: TRBJ2-7; CDR3 DNA: TGTGCCAGCAGCCTGAAGACAGGGGGTAGGTACGAGCAGTACTTC; CDR3 protein: CASSLKTGGRYEQYF
V gene: TRBV3-1/TRBV3-2; D gene: -; clone size: -; J gene: TRBJ1-1; CDR3 DNA: TGTGCCAGCAGCCCAGGGCCTTACCAAGCTGAAGCTTTCTTT; CDR3 protein: CASSPGPYQAEAFF
V gene: TRBV28; D gene: -; clone size: once; J gene: TRBJ1-6; CDR3 DNA: TGTGCCAGCAGTTTGGGACAAATCTCCTATAATTCACCCCTCCACTTT; CDR3 protein: CASSLGQISYNSPLHF
V gene: TRBV18; D gene: TRBD1; clone size: -; J gene: TRBJ1-5; CDR3 DNA: TGTGCCAGCTCTCTTACAGGGGGAGGCAATCAGCCCCAGCATTTT; CDR3 protein: CASSLTGGGNQPQHF
V gene: TRBV5-4; D gene: -; clone size: few; J gene: TRBJ1-2; CDR3 DNA: TGTGCCAGCAGCTTGGACAGGGAGGGGGGCTATGGCTACACCTTC; CDR3 protein: CASSLDREGGYGYTF
V gene: TRBV28; D gene: -; clone size: -; J gene: TRBJ2-1; CDR3 DNA: TGTGCCAGCACGCTAAGCTCCTACAATGAGCAGTTCTTC; CDR3 protein: CASTLSSYNEQFF
V gene: TRBV19; D gene: -; clone size: -; J gene: TRBJ1-3; CDR3 DNA: TGTGCCAGTAGCGTACAGGGCAGCTCTGGAAACACCATATATTTT; CDR3 protein: CASSVQGSSGNTIYF
V gene: TRBV11-2; D gene: -; clone size: once; J gene: TRBJ2-7; CDR3 DNA: TGTGCCAGCAGTCGTCCAGGGCCAACCTACGAGCAGTACTTC; CDR3 protein: CASSRPGPTYEQYF
V gene: TRBV5-8; D gene: -; clone size: once; J gene: TRBJ1-2; CDR3 DNA: TGTGCCAGCAGCTTGGCAAGGGGCCCCTATGGCTACACCTTC; CDR3 protein: CASSLARGPYGYTF
V gene: TRBV9; D gene: -; clone size: -; J gene: TRBJ1-2; CDR3 DNA: TGTGCCAGCAGCGTCGCCCGACGCGGCGGGCGCTACACCTTC; CDR3 protein: CASSVARRGGRYTF
V gene: TRBV4-3; D gene: -; clone size: -; J gene: TRBJ1-1; CDR3 DNA: TGCGCCAGCAGCCAAGACACAGGTTTCGGTGAAGCTTTCTTT; CDR3 protein: CASSQDTGFGEAFF
V gene: TRBV18; D gene: -; clone size: -; J gene: TRBJ1-1; CDR3 DNA: TGTGCCAGCTCACCCTCTGTCCAGGGAACCACTGAAGCTTTCTTT; CDR3 protein: CASSPSVQGTTEAFF
V gene: TRBV19; D gene: TRBD1; clone size: once; J gene: TRBJ2-7; CDR3 DNA: TGTGCCAGTAGGCTAGGGACAGGGCAACAATACGAGCAGTACTTC; CDR3 protein: CASRLGTGQQYEQYF
V gene: TRBV5-1; D gene: TRBD1; clone size: -; J gene: TRBJ2-1; CDR3 DNA: TGCGCCAGCAACTCCGGGACAGGACACAATGAGCAGTTCTTC; CDR3 protein: CASNSGTGHNEQFF
V gene: TRBV10-3; D gene: -; clone size: -; J gene: TRBJ1-5; CDR3 DNA: TGTGCCATCAGTGCAGGGGTCGGGAATCAGCCCCAGCATTTT; CDR3 protein: CAISAGVGNQPQHF
V gene: TRBV7-2; D gene: -; clone size: -; J gene: TRBJ2-7; CDR3 DNA: TGTGCCAGCAGCTTAGTACGGGAATACGAGCAGTACTTC; CDR3 protein: CASSLVREYEQYF
V gene: TRBV11-2; D gene: -; clone size: -; J gene: TRBJ2-1; CDR3 DNA: TGTGCCAGCAGCCGACCTGGCGGCCCAGGGTACAATGAGCAGTTCTTC; CDR3 protein: CASSRPGGPGYNEQFF
V gene: TRBV12-5; D gene: TRBD2; clone size: -; J gene: TRBJ2-1; CDR3 DNA: TGTGCTAGTGGGCCTCTAGCGGGGTTGGGTGAGCAGTTCTTC; CDR3 protein: CASGPLAGLGEQFF
V gene: TRBV6-2/TRBV6-3; D gene: -; clone size: once; J gene: TRBJ1-5; CDR3 DNA: TGTGCCAGCAGCCAAAAGACACAGGGCCGCAATCAGCCCCAGCATTTT; CDR3 protein: CASSQKTQGRNQPQHF
V gene: TRBV6-5; D gene: -; clone size: -; J gene: TRBJ1-2; CDR3 DNA: TGTGCCAGCACCACCCGGGGGGGTGGCTACACCTTC; CDR3 protein: CASTTRGGGYTF
V gene: TRBV4-3; D gene: -; clone size: -; J gene: TRBJ1-1; CDR3 DNA: TGCGCCAGCAGCCAAGGGGCAGGGTGGACTGAAGCTTTCTTT; CDR3 protein: CASSQGAGWTEAFF
V gene: TRBV6-4; D gene: TRBD2; clone size: -; J gene: TRBJ2-2; CDR3 DNA: TGTGCCAGCAGTGAACTAGCGAGGACCGGGGAGCTGTTTTTT; CDR3 protein: CASSELARTGELFF
V gene: TRBV7-9; D gene: -; clone size: -; J gene: TRBJ2-5; CDR3 DNA: TGTGCTATTGCCGGGGACTCTACCCAAGAGACCCAGTACTTC; CDR3 protein: CAIAGDSTQETQYF
V gene: TRBV4-3; D gene: TRBD2; clone size: -; J gene: TRBJ2-3; CDR3 DNA: TGCGCCAGCAGCCAGAATCAGCGGGAGACGCAGTATTTT; CDR3 protein: CASSQNQRETQYF
V gene: TRBV5-8; D gene: -; clone size: -; J gene: TRBJ1-1; CDR3 DNA: TGTGCCAGCAGTTCGGGACTCATGAACACTGAAGCTTTCTTT; CDR3 protein: CASSSGLMNTEAFF
V gene: TRBV9; D gene: -; clone size: once; J gene: TRBJ1-2; CDR3 DNA: TGTGCCAGCGCCAGGGGTGTCTATGGCTACACCTTC; CDR3 protein: CASARGVYGYTF
V gene: TRBV7-9; D gene: -; clone size: -; J gene: TRBJ1-2; CDR3 DNA: TGTGCCAGCAGCTTTAACAGGGAAGGCTACACCTTC; CDR3 protein: CASSFNREGYTF
V gene: TRBV10-3; D gene: -; clone size: -; J gene: TRBJ2-5; CDR3 DNA: TGTGCCATCAGTGTCACTCAAGAGACCCAGTACTTC; CDR3 protein: CAISVTQETQYF
V gene: TRBV5-1; D gene: -; clone size: -; J gene: TRBJ2-7; CDR3 DNA: TGCGCCAGCAGCTTACCCGGGCAGGGATACGAGCAGTACTTC; CDR3 protein: CASSLPGQGYEQYF
V gene: TRBV7-2; D gene: -; clone size: -; J gene: TRBJ2-2; CDR3 DNA: TGTGCCAGCAGCGAGGGCCCGAACACCGGGGAGCTGTTTTTT; CDR3 protein: CASSEGPNTGELFF
V gene: TRBV12-3/TRBV12-4; D gene: -; clone size: -; J gene: TRBJ2-5; CDR3 DNA: TGTGCCAGCAGCCCGGGAGAGACCCAGTACTTC; CDR3 protein: CASSPGETQYF
V gene: TRBV2; D gene: TRBD1; clone size: -; J gene: TRBJ2-2; CDR3 DNA: TGTGCCAGCAGACTCGACAGGGTCACCGGGGAGCTGTTTTTT; CDR3 protein: CASRLDRVTGELFF
V gene: TRBV25-1; D gene: TRBD1; clone size: -; J gene: TRBJ2-5; CDR3 DNA: TGTGCCAGCAGTGACAACGCACCGGGACAGGTCCAGTACTTC; CDR3 protein: CASSDNAPGQVQYF
V gene: TRBV2; D gene: TRBD1; clone size: -; J gene: TRBJ1-2; CDR3 DNA: TGTGCCAGCAGCGCCGGGACAGGGATAGATGGCTACACCTTC; CDR3 protein: CASSAGTGIDGYTF